Following are 21 T cell receptor beta chains from one sample sequenced in a study of blood T cells in healthy people across ages. A second PCR, run for about 7 to 12 cycles, used a sample-barcoded 5' primer plus a J-beta primer mix. TCRdb re-called the 5' RACE reads with MiXCR, one entry per CDR3 protein. The sample shows some 1,500,000 distinct CDR3 sequences, about 45% of them seen only once. Sequencing used blood. Receptor source: a young woman in good health.

Note on this clonotype: A much more abundant neighbour one base away suggests this may be a read error. V usage is TRBV20-1 and J usage is TRBJ2-7; no clear D gene. The germline V gene encodes CDR1 DFQATT and CDR2 SNEGSKA (reference sequence). The V gene lost 1 base and the J gene lost 7 bases, with 14 bases spanning the gap. This CDR3 spans 13 amino acids. CDR3 protein: CSARAPLGNEQYF. In DNA form, the CDR3 reads TGCAGTGCTAGAGCTCCCCTAGGCAATGAGCAGTACTTC.

V is TRBV7-2 and J is TRBJ2-2, with 7 bases that match TRBD2. The CDR3 runs to 14 residues. Germline V lookup: CDR1 SGHTA, CDR2 FQGNSA. The ends lost 4 bases at V and 4 bases at J; junction bases unmatched: 3. This chain's CDR3 is CASSSGLFTGELFF. In nucleotides, the CDR3 is TGTGCCAGCAGCTCGGGACTATTCACCGGGGAGCTGTTTTTT.

This clonotype was seen only a few times. The rearrangement uses TRBV24-1 and TRBJ2-3, with D possibly being TRBD1 (6 bases). Germline V gene data show CDR1 as KGHDR and CDR2 as SFDVKD. The CDR3 consists of 11 residues. The V end lost 5 bases, the J end lost 10 bases, and 9 bases lay between the germline ends. The CDR3 here is CATSAAGAQYF. DNA of the CDR3: TGTGCCACCAGTGCGGCAGGGGCGCAGTATTTT.

A remark on this clonotype: A much larger clone lies one base from this, so it may be a read error. The chain has TRBV20-1 and TRBJ1-1; no firm D call. The V gene's germline CDR1 is DFQATT and CDR2 SNEGSKA (reference sequence). Between the trimmed V and J ends, which lost 5 bases and 5 bases, there was a span of 12 bases. The CDR3 runs 12 residues. Here the CDR3 reads CSAGMGGTEAFF. The CDR3 DNA follows: TGCAGTGCTGGAATGGGAGGAACTGAAGCTTTCTTT.

The chain is built from TRBV27 and TRBJ2-1; 7 nucleotides agree with TRBD2. J lost 4 bases, V lost 4 bases, and 10 bases had no gene match. Germline assignment: CDR1 MNHEY and CDR2 SMNVEV (reference sequence). There are 16 residues in the CDR3. DNA of the CDR3: TGTGCCAGCAGTTCACGGGTAGCGGGTCTTTACAATGAGCAGTTCTTC. This encodes CASSSRVAGLYNEQFF.

Turning to this clonotype: At one of its ends the junction is not consistent with the germline gene, which may arise from a read error. V and J are TRBV27 and TRBJ2-3, with TRBD2 as a possible D gene (5 bases). The germline gives CDR1 MNHEY, CDR2 SMNVEV (reference sequence). This CDR3 contains 14 residues. CDR3 sequence: CASSLLTREDTRYF. The CDR3 nucleotides read TGTGCCAGCAGTTTACTAACTAGAGAAGATACGCGGTATTTT.

This chain connects TRBV10-3 to TRBJ1-5, with no clear D. Germline V CDR1 and CDR2: ENHRY, SYGVKD. This CDR3 has 13 residues. The V end was cut by 9 bases, the J end by 8 bases, with 17 bases between. The CDR3 is CAIGPNPTEPQHF. In nucleotides, the CDR3 is TGTGCCATTGGACCGAATCCAACGGAGCCCCAGCATTTT.

This clonotype appeared a few times. V is TRBV29-1 and J is TRBJ1-2; 7 bases agree with TRBD1. Trimming at V came to 3 bases and at J to 4 bases, leaving 2 bases not matched to a gene. The germline gives CDR1 SQVTM, CDR2 ANQGSEA. This CDR3 contains 12 residues. CDR3 sequence reads: CSVDQGGYGYTF. The CDR3 nucleotides read TGCAGCGTTGACCAGGGGGGCTATGGCTACACCTTC.

There are a few counts of this clonotype. This chain uses TRBV6-5 with TRBJ2-1; no definite D call. The CDR3 is 15 residues long. V gave up 2 bases and J gave up 3 bases, with 11 bases separating them. From germline, CDR1 is MNHEY and CDR2 SVGAGI. CDR3 region: CASSYEQTFYNEQFF. CDR3 sequence (DNA): TGTGCCAGCAGTTACGAACAGACCTTCTACAATGAGCAGTTCTTC.

This chain joins TRBV4-1 and TRBJ1-1; D unclear. Per the germline V gene, CDR1 is MGHRA and CDR2 is YSYEKL. This CDR3 contains 15 residues. V dropped 3 bases and J dropped 0 bases, with 11 bases sitting between them. DNA for the CDR3: TGCGCCAGCAGCCATTCCGGGATCTTGAACACTGAAGCTTTCTTT. It translates to CASSHSGILNTEAFF.

This clonotype was seen just once. V is TRBV5-1 and J is TRBJ1-1; D is undetermined. This CDR3 is 14 amino acids long. The V end was cut by 0 bases, the J end by 6 bases, with 12 bases between. Looked up from germline, CDR1 is SGHRS and CDR2 is YFSETQ. The CDR3: CASSLEWVGSEAFF. The CDR3 coding sequence is TGCGCCAGCAGCTTGGAATGGGTTGGCTCTGAAGCTTTCTTT.

This CDR3 is CASSLILAYNEQFF. The CDR3 DNA reads as TGTGCCAGCAGCTTAATCCTAGCCTACAATGAGCAGTTCTTC. The chain links TRBV11-2 to TRBJ2-1; D is undetermined. V was clipped by 2 bases and J by 2 bases, with 7 bases between them. Per the germline V gene, CDR1 is SGHAT and CDR2 is FQNNGV. CDR3 length equals 14 residues.

V usage is TRBV25-1 and J usage is TRBJ2-7; tentative D call: TRBD1 (6 bases). The CDR3 totals 13 residues. Per germline, CDR1 MGHDK and CDR2 SYGVNS. Trimming left V 4 bases short and J 2 bases short, with 9 bases between. The CDR3 region has the DNA TGTGCCAGCAGTGGGACAGAGGCCTACGAGCAGTACTTC. The encoded protein is CASSGTEAYEQYF.

The chain recombines TRBV4-3 with TRBJ1-3; D gene uncertain. Trimming removed 0 bases from V and 1 base from J, with 13 bases in between. CDR1 LGHNA and CDR2 YSLEER come from the germline V gene. The CDR3 length is 17 residues. In nucleotides, the CDR3 is TGCGCCAGCAGCCAAGATCGAGTTCCGCTTTCTGGAAACACCATATATTTT. Its translation: CASSQDRVPLSGNTIYF.

This clonotype was detected only once. The CDR3 DNA is TGTGCCAGCAGCTTAGGATCCCCGGGTGATGAGCAGTACTTC. It codes for CASSLGSPGDEQYF. The V call is TRBV7-2, the J call TRBJ2-7, with D hard to call. V lost 1 base to trimming and J lost 7 bases, with 14 bases between them. Looked up from germline, CDR1 is SGHTA and CDR2 is FQGNSA. This CDR3 contains 14 residues.

The V gene is TRBV20-1, the J gene TRBJ2-1, with D unresolved. Germline V gives CDR1 DFQATT, CDR2 SNEGSKA (reference sequence). The CDR3 runs 11 residues. CDR3 in DNA: TGCAGCCCGGACCAATACAATGAGCAGTTCTTC. It specifies CSPDQYNEQFF.

This chain joins TRBV9 and TRBJ2-1; 10 nucleotides align to TRBD2. CDR1 and CDR2 from the germline V gene are SGDLS and YYNGEE. J gave up 1 base and V 0 bases, and 4 bases lay outside the gene matches. This CDR3 has 17 amino acids. The CDR3 DNA is TGTGCCAGCAGCGTAGAGAATAGCGGGAGGTCCTACAATGAGCAGTTCTTC. It encodes CASSVENSGRSYNEQFF.

This chain connects TRBV20-1 to TRBJ1-2; 7 bases match TRBD1. The CDR3 has 15 residues. Germline CDR1 reads DFQATT; CDR2 reads SNEGSKA (reference sequence). V trimming: 1 base; J trimming: 7 bases; junction bases outside the gene matches: 12. The CDR3, as DNA: TGCAGTGCTAGAGTCCCTAAGACAGGGATCGGTGGCTACACCTTC. Its translation: CSARVPKTGIGGYTF.

This clonotype was seen a few times. V and J are TRBV29-1 and TRBJ2-7; no reliable D call. There are 12 residues in the CDR3. Trimming shortened V by 5 bases and J by 0 bases, and 8 bases separated the two germline ends. In germline, CDR1 is SQVTM, CDR2 ANQGSEA. The CDR3 protein is CSVSLYSYEQYF. As DNA, the CDR3 is TGCAGCGTTTCTCTTTACTCCTACGAGCAGTACTTC.

This clonotype turned up a few times. This rearrangement joins TRBV14 to TRBJ1-2; D call uncertain. Germline V gives CDR1 SGHDN, CDR2 FVKESK. The CDR3 extends over 13 amino acids. The V end was cut by 1 base, the J end by 4 bases, with 7 bases between. DNA for the CDR3: TGTGCCAGCAGCCAAGGGACTAGCTATGGCTACACCTTC. Translation gives CASSQGTSYGYTF. Looking up the rest from reference TRBV14 and TRBJ1-2 gives the full variable domain: EAGVTQFPSHSVIEKGQTVTLRCDPISGHDNLYWYRRVMGKEIKFLLHFVKESKQDESGMPNNRFLAERTGGTYSTLKVQPAELEDSGVYFCASSQGTSYGYTFGSGTRLTVV.

This clonotype turned up a few times. The chain joins TRBV7-2 to TRBJ1-3; 7 nucleotides align to TRBD1. Germline loops: CDR1 SGHTA, CDR2 FQGNSA. J gave up 4 bases and V 5 bases, and 8 bases lay outside the gene matches. The CDR3 consists of 15 residues. The CDR3: CASSQQGYAGNTIYF. The DNA for the CDR3 is TGTGCCAGCAGCCAACAGGGGTATGCCGGAAACACCATATATTTT.